The TCR beta chain described here comes from a study of control samples from healthy donors and cancer patients (TCRdb year 2020). Taken from the germline V gene, the CDR1 and CDR2 loops are SGHTA and FQGNSA. V has 4 bases trimmed and J has 7 bases trimmed; junction bases matching no gene number 9. From the cysteine up to the phenylalanine, the CDR3 has a length of 15 residues. The only DNA kept is the CDR3, 45 bases in frame from the first base. Regarding this clone: Its specific antigen is unknown. Base qualities are not recorded, but no much larger clone differs from it by a single base.

Libraries were built with the immunoSEQ multiplex PCR assay. TCRdb limited this immuneACCESS table to in-frame rearrangements with V and J called. A share of clones is missing; checked studies link under half to unresolved V genes, and the rest is unexplained. The sample table lists about 140,000 clones, 70% to 90% of them with a count of one. 1.7% of the sample rests with the top ten. The sample consisted of blood. The chain was built from TRBV7-2 and TRBJ2-1, with 8 bases in between that match TRBD2. The TCR comes from a man between 18 and 35 years old in good health. The CDR3 region reads CASSYIAGRNNEQFF. The DNA sequence reads TGTGCCAGCAGCTATATAGCGGGGAGGAATAATGAGCAGTTCTTC.